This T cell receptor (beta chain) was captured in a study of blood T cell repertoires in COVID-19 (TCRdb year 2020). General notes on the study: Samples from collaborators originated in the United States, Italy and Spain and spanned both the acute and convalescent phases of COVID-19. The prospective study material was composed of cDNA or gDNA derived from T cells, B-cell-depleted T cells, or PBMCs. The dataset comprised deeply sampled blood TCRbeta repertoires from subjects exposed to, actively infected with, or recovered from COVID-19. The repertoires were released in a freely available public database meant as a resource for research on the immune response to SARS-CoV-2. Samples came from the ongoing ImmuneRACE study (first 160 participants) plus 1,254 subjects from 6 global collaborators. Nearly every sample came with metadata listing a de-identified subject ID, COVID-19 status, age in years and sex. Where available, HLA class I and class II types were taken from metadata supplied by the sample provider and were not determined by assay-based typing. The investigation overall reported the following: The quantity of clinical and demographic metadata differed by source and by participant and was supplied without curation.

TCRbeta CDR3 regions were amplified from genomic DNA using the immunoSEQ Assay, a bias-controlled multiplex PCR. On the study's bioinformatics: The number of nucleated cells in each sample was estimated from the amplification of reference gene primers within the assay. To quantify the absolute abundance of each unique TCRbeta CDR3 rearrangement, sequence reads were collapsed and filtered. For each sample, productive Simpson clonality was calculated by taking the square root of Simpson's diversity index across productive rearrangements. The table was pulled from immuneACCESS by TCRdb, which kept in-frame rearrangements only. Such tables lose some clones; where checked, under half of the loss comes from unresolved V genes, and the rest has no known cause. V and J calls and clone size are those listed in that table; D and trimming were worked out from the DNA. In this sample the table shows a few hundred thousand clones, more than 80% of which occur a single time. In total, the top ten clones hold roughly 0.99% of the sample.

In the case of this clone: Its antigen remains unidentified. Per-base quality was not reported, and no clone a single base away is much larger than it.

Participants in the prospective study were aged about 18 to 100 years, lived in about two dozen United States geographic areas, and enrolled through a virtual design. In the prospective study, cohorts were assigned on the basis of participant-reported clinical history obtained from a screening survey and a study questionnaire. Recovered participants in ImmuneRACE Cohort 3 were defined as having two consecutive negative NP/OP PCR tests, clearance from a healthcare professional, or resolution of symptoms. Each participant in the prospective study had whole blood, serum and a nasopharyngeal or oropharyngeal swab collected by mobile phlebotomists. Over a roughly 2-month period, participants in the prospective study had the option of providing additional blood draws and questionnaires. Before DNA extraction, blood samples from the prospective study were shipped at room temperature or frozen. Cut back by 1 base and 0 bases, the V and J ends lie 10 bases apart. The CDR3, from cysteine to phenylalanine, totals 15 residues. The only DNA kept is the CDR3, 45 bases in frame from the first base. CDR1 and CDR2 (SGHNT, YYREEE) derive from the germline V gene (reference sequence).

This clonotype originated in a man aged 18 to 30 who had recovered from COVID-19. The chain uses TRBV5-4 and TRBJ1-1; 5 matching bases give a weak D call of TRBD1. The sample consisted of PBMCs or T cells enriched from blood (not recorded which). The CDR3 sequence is CASSLSAGLNTEAFF. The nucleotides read TGTGCCAGCAGCTTGTCGGCAGGGTTGAACACTGAAGCTTTCTTT.